This TCR beta chain was observed in a study of CD8+CD57+ T cells in acquired aplastic anemia. CDR3 length: 13 amino acids. The V gene's germline CDR1 is ENHRY and CDR2 SYGVKD. Losses at the gene ends were 4 bases for V and 4 bases for J; bases not matched to a gene: 2. A few counts support this clonotype. TCR beta VDJ and CDR3 were profiled, and genomic DNA was the template. In TCRdb, the reads were re-called with MiXCR into one record per CDR3 protein. The table includes some 48,000 distinct CDR3 sequences, around 73% detected once. The chain links TRBV10-3 to TRBJ1-2, with 8 bases lining up with TRBD1. The sequence came from a human donor in good health, serving as a control. Sequenced: sorted CD4+, CD8+, or CD8+CD57+ T cells (not recorded which) from PBMCs. CDR3 DNA: TGTGCCATCAGTGCCGGGACAGGCTATGGCTACACCTTC. Translated, it gives CAISAGTGYGYTF.